This TCR beta chain is from a study of early T cells in non-severe SARS-CoV-2 infection. Background on the study: From unsorted whole blood, bulk RNA was sequenced, and the chains remained unpaired.

Unique molecular identifier tags were affixed to discrete cDNA molecules. TCRdb fed the 5' RACE reads into MiXCR, producing one record per CDR3 protein. This table holds 20,000 to 30,000 distinct CDR3 sequences, 3.5% to 5% found once. Germline CDR1 MNHEY, CDR2 SVGAGI. The CDR3 contains 17 residues. V was shortened by 1 base and J by 0 bases, with 14 bases between the two germline ends. This clonotype was detected ten times or more. The sequencing input was whole blood. The TCR comes from an adult who was a healthcare worker with PCR-confirmed SARS-CoV-2 infection or an uninfected control (not recorded which). V usage is TRBV6-5 and J usage is TRBJ2-3; D perhaps matches TRBD2 (6 bases). This CDR3 is CASSYWDWRSSTDTQYF. As DNA, the CDR3 is TGTGCCAGCAGTTACTGGGACTGGCGCTCTAGCACAGATACGCAGTATTTT.